What follows are 8 T cell receptor beta chains derived from one specimen sequenced in a study of identical twins' blood T cells. TCRdb independently ran MiXCR on the 5' RACE reads; one entry per CDR3 protein. The sample records hundreds of thousands of distinct CDR3 sequences, 28% being singletons. Sequencing input: PBMCs. The receptors stem from a woman aged 18 to 49 in good health.

V usage is TRBV7-9 and J usage is TRBJ1-2, with D uncertain. With 3 bases removed from V and 7 bases from J, the gap between germline ends came to 6 bases. CDR3 size: 11 residues. Germline V CDR1 and CDR2: SEHNR, FQNEAQ (reference sequence). CDR3 amino acids: CASSFLGGYTF. The CDR3 DNA reads as TGTGCCAGCAGCTTTCTCGGTGGCTACACCTTC. Drawing the rest from reference TRBV7-9 and TRBJ1-2, the complete variable domain is DTGVSQNPRHKITKRGQNVTFRCDPISEHNRLYWYRQTLGQGPEFLTYFQNEAQLEKSRLLSDRFSAERPKGSFSTLEIQRTEQGDSAMYLCASSFLGGYTFGSGTRLTVV.

V and J are TRBV7-2 and TRBJ1-1, with TRBD1 matching over 8 bases. The germline gives CDR1 SGHTA, CDR2 FQGNSA. V lost 5 bases, J lost 4 bases, and 6 bases stayed unmatched. This CDR3 is built from 14 residues. CDR3 sequence (DNA): TGTGCCAGCAGCCTCCGACAGGGGATCACTGAAGCTTTCTTT. It yields the protein CASSLRQGITEAFF.

J is TRBJ2-7 and V is TRBV20-1, with D maybe TRBD1 (5 bases). This CDR3 comprises 14 residues. The V gene lost 5 bases and the J gene lost 5 bases, with 19 bases spanning the gap. Germline V gives CDR1 DFQATT, CDR2 SNEGSKA (reference sequence). The CDR3 DNA is TGCAGTGCTGAACGGACACCGGTAATCCACGAGCAGTACTTC. This sequence encodes CSAERTPVIHEQYF.

This clonotype was picked up a small number of times. The chain carries TRBV18 and TRBJ1-1; D gene uncertain. The CDR3 loop spans 14 amino acids. V lost 8 bases and J 5 bases, leaving 18 bases between the germline ends. Germline V gives CDR1 KGHSH, CDR2 LQKENI. Here the CDR3 DNA reads TGTGCCAGCGCTGACCGGGCGCCGAGGACTGAAGCTTTCTTT. Protein: CASADRAPRTEAFF.

The chain employs TRBV7-3 and TRBJ1-6; no clear D. The V end was cut by 0 bases, the J end by 6 bases, with 3 bases between. This CDR3 spans 13 amino acids. Germline CDR1 is SGHTA and CDR2 is FQGTGA. In DNA, the CDR3 is TGTGCCAGCAGCTTAACGTTTAATTCACCCCTCCACTTT. Its protein product is CASSLTFNSPLHF.

This chain links TRBV29-1 with TRBJ2-7; D may be TRBD1 or TRBD2 (5 bases each). This CDR3 is 14 amino acids long. Germline V gene data show CDR1 as SQVTM and CDR2 as ANQGSEA. Deletions cut 4 bases from V and 1 base from J, with 14 bases between. The chain's CDR3 is CSVAPGTGSYEQYF. CDR3 bases: TGCAGCGTTGCCCCCGGGACGGGATCCTACGAGCAGTACTTC.

This chain links TRBV3-1 with TRBJ1-1; TRBD1 is a possible D gene (5 bases). In germline, CDR1 is LGHDT, CDR2 YNNKEL (reference sequence). The ends were cut back, 1 base at V and 5 bases at J, with 11 bases in the middle. The length of the CDR3 is 14 residues. This CDR3 is CASSQAQGGTEAFF. As DNA, the CDR3 is TGTGCCAGCAGCCAAGCCCAGGGAGGGACTGAAGCTTTCTTT.

The chain combines TRBV7-2 with TRBJ1-1, with TRBD1 identical over 7 bases. The CDR3 is 14 residues long. Germline V gene lookup returns CDR1 SGHTA and CDR2 FQGNSA. Trimming cost V 1 base and J 6 bases; bases outside gene matches: 5. CDR3 nucleotides: TGTGCCAGCAGCTTAGTAAGGGGGCAGGCTGAAGCTTTCTTT. Protein product: CASSLVRGQAEAFF.